This T cell receptor (beta chain) originates from a study of T cell responses to AZD1222 COVID-19 vaccine. Broader study findings: Donor demographics were predominantly white British with a female majority; clonal diversity may be underestimated.

This clone occurred once. Its matching antigen is unknown. Germline V gives CDR1 SGHNT, CDR2 YYREEE (reference sequence). V lost 2 bases and J lost 6, with 14 bases in between. This CDR3 has 15 residues. The repertoire was sequenced with immunoSEQ multiplex PCR; TCRdb's copy has only in-frame clones and lacks some. The sample consists of under 150,000 clones, over 75% of them appearing once. V usage is TRBV5-4 and J usage is TRBJ1-4, with D perhaps matching TRBD1 (5 bases). The receptor was isolated from an adult in good health. The sample was peripheral blood, taken on day 0 of AZD1222 vaccination. CDR3 in amino acids: CASSFRGVGDEKLFF. The CDR3 DNA reads TGTGCCAGCAGCTTTAGAGGGGTTGGAGATGAAAAACTGTTTTTT.